The subject of this entry is one TCR beta chain. Its antigen is undetermined. Profiled with immunoSEQ multiplex PCR; TCRdb holds only in-frame clones, not every one. This sample has 100,000 to 130,000 clones, with around 84% found just once. This sample is drawn from a study of T cell responses to AZD1222 COVID-19 vaccine. General study findings and limits: Close to half of spike-specific TCRs reportedly recognize unmutated variant regions. A rise in Spike-specific TCR breadth and depth followed two AZD1222 doses. The peak T cell response came first, and repertoires were sampled only after it. Clonal diversity was possibly underestimated, and the donors were mostly white British, with more females.

Per the germline V gene, CDR1 is GTSNPN and CDR2 is SVGIG (reference sequence). The CDR3 totals 15 residues. J lost 9 bases, V lost 3 bases, and 11 bases had no gene match. The specimen comprised peripheral blood, sampled on day 0 of AZD1222 vaccination. The chain is built from TRBV30 and TRBJ1-6; 7 bases are shared with TRBD1. The sequence was collected from an adult in good health. CDR3 protein: CAWRAGDRERSPLHF. The CDR3 DNA sequence: TGTGCCTGGAGAGCTGGTGACAGGGAGCGTTCACCCCTCCACTTT.